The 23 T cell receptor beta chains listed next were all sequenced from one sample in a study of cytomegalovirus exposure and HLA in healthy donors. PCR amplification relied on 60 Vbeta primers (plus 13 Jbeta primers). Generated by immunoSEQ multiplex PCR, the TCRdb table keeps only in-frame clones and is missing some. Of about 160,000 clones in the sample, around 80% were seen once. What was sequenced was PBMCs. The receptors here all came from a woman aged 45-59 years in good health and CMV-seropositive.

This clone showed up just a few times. CDR3 nucleotide sequence: TGTGCCAGCAGTTACGACAGGGGGGGAATATACGAGCAGTACTTC. This gives the protein CASSYDRGGIYEQYF. The chain combines TRBV6-5 with TRBJ2-7; the match to TRBD1 covers 9 bases. V shed 2 bases, J shed 4 bases, and the junction held 6 bases outside the gene matches. Germline V gene data show CDR1 as MNHEY and CDR2 as SVGAGI. The CDR3 runs to 15 residues.

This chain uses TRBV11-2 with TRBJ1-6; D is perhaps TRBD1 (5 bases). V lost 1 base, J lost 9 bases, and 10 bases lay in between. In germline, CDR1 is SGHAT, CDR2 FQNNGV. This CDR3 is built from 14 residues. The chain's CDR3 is CASSLVQGGSPLHF. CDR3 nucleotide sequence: TGTGCCAGCAGCTTAGTTCAGGGCGGTTCACCCCTCCACTTT.

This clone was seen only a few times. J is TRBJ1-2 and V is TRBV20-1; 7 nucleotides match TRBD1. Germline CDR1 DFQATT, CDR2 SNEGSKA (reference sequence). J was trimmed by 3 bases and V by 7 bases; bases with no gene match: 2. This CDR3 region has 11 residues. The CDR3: CSGDRDYGYTF. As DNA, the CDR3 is TGCAGTGGAGACAGGGACTATGGCTACACCTTC.

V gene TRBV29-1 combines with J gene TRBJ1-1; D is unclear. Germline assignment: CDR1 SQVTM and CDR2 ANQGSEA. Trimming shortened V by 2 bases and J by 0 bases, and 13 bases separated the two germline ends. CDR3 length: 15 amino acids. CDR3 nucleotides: TGCAGCGTTGAATTTGTAGCGGCATTGAACACTGAAGCTTTCTTT. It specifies CSVEFVAALNTEAFF.

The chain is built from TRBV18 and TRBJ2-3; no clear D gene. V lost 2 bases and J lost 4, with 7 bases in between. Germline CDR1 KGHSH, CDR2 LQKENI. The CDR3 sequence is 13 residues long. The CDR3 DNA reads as TGTGCCAGCTCACCATTATCGGCAGATACGCAGTATTTT. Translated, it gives CASSPLSADTQYF.

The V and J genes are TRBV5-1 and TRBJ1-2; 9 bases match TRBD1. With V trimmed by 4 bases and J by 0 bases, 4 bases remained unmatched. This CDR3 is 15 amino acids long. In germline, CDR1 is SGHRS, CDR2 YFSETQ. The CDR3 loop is CASSPRTGANYGYTF. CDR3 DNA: TGCGCCAGCAGCCCCCGGACAGGGGCTAACTATGGCTACACCTTC.

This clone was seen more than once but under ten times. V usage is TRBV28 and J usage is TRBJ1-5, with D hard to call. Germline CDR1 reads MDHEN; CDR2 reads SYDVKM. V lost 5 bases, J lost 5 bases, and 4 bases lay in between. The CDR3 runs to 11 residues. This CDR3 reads CASSRHQPQHF. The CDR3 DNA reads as TGTGCCAGCAGTCGTCATCAGCCCCAGCATTTT.

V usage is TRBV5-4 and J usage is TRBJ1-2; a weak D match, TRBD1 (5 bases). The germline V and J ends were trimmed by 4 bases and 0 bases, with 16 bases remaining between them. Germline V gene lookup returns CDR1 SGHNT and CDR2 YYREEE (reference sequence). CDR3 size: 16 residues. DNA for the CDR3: TGTGCCAGCAGCCAGAACTTCCGGGACTCTAACTATGGCTACACCTTC. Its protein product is CASSQNFRDSNYGYTF.

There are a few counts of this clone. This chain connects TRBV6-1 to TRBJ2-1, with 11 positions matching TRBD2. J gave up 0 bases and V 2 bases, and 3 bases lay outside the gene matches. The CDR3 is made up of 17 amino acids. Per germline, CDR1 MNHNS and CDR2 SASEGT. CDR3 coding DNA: TGTGCCAGCAGTGAACCGGGGACTAGCGGCTCCTACAATGAGCAGTTCTTC. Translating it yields CASSEPGTSGSYNEQFF.

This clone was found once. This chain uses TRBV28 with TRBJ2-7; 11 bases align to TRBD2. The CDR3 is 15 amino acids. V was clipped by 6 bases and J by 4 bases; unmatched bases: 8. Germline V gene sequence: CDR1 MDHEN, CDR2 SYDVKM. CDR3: CASSPSSGGFYEQYF. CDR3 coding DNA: TGTGCCAGCAGCCCATCTAGCGGGGGGTTTTACGAGCAGTACTTC.

In nucleotides, the CDR3 is TGCGCCAGCAGCCAATCGTACCTACAGGGGGTAACCGGCTACACCTTC. This gives the protein CASSQSYLQGVTGYTF. The gene calls are TRBV4-3 and TRBJ1-2; TRBD1 agrees at 8 bases. The length of the CDR3 is 16 residues. J was trimmed by 8 bases and V by 2 bases; bases with no gene match: 13. Germline V gene lookup returns CDR1 LGHNA and CDR2 YSLEER.

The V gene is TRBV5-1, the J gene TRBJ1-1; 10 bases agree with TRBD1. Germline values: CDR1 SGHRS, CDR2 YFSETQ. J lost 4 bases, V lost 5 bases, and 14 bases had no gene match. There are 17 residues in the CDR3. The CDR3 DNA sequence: TGCGCCAGCAGTGACCGACAGGGGGCCTCACCATTCACTGAAGCTTTCTTT. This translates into CASSDRQGASPFTEAFF.

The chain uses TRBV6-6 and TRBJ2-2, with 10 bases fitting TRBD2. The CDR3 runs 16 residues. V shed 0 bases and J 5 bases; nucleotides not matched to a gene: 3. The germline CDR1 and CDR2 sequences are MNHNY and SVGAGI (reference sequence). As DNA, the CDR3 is TGTGCCAGCAGTTACTCGCCTAGCGGGGGAACCGGGGAGCTGTTTTTT. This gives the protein CASSYSPSGGTGELFF.

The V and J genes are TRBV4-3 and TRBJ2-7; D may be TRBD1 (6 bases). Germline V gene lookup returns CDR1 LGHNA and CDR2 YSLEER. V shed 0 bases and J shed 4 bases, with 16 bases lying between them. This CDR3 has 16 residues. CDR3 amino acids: CASSQDSRTAPYEQYF. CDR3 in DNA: TGCGCCAGCAGCCAAGATTCCCGGACAGCCCCTTACGAGCAGTACTTC.

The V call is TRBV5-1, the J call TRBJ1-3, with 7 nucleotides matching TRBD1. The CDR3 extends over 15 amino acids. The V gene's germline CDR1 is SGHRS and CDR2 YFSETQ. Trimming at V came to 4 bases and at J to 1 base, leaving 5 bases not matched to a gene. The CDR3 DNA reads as TGCGCCAGCAGCCCGCAGACAGGGTCTGGAAACACCATATATTTT. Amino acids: CASSPQTGSGNTIYF. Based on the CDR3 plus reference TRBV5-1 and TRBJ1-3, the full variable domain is KAGVTQTPRYLIKTRGQQVTLSCSPISGHRSVSWYQQTPGQGLQFLFEYFSETQRNKGNFPGRFSGRQFSNSRSEMNVSTLELGDSALYLCASSPQTGSGNTIYFGEGSWLTVV.

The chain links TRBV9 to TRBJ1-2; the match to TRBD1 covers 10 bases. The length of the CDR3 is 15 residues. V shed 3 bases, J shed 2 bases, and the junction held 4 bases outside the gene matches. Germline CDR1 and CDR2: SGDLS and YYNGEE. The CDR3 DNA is TGTGCCAGCAGCGCCGGGGGACAGGGGAACTATGGCTACACCTTC. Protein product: CASSAGGQGNYGYTF. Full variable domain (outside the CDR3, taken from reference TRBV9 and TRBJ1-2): DSGVTQTPKHLITATGQRVTLRCSPRSGDLSVYWYQQSLDQGLQFLIQYYNGEERAKGNILERFSAQQFPDLHSELNLSSLELGDSALYFCASSAGGQGNYGYTFGSGTRLTVV.

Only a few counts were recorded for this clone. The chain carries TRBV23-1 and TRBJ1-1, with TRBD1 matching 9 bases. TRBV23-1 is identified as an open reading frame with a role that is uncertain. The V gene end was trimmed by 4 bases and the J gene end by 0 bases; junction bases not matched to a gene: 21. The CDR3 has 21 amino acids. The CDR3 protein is CASSRGIGQGTSRGLNTEAFF. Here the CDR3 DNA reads TGCGCCAGCAGTCGTGGAATTGGACAGGGGACGTCGAGGGGGCTGAACACTGAAGCTTTCTTT.

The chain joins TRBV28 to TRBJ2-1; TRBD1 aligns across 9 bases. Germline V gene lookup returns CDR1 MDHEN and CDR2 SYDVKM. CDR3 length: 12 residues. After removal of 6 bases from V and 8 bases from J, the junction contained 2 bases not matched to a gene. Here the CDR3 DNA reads TGTGCCAGCAGACAGGGGGCGGATGAGCAGTTCTTC. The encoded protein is CASRQGADEQFF.

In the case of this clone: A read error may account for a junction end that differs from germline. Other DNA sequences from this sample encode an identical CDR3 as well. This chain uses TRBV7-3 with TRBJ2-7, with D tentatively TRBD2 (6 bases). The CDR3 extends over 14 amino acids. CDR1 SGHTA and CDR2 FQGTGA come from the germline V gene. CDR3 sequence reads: CASRRDPHSYEQYF. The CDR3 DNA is TGTGCCAGCAGGCGGGACCCACACTCCTACGAGCAGTATTTC.

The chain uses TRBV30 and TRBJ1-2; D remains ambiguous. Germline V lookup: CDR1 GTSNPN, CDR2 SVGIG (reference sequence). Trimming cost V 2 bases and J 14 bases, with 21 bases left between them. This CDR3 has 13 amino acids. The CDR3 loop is CAWSLGSSLEGTF. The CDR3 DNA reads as TGTGCCTGGAGTTTGGGCAGCTCCCTTGAGGGAACCTTC.

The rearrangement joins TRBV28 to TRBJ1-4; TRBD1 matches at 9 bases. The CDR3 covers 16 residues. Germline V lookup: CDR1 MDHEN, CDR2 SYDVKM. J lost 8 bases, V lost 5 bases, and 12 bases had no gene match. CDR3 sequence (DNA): TGTGCCAGCAGTCCCGCTAGGGGGACAGGGAAGGAAAAACTGTTTTTT. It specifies CASSPARGTGKEKLFF.

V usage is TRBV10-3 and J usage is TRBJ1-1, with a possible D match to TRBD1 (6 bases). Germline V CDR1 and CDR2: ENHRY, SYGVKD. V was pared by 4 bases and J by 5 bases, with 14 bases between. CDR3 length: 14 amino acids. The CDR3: CAISGWPRGTEAFF. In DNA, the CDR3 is TGTGCCATCAGTGGTTGGCCTAGGGGGACTGAAGCTTTCTTT.

CDR3 bases: TGTGCCAGCAGACCACGGACTAGCAGTTATACGCAGTATTTT. Encoded protein: CASRPRTSSYTQYF. The J gene is TRBJ2-3, the V gene TRBV6-5; the match to TRBD2 covers 8 bases. From germline, CDR1 is MNHEY and CDR2 SVGAGI. V lost 6 bases and J lost 7; bases outside the gene matches: 9. This CDR3 is 14 amino acids long.